The sequence of this TCR beta chain was determined in a study of identical twins. The V segment lost 5 bases and the J segment 10 bases; nucleotides outside the gene matches: 12. From germline, CDR1 is SGHTA and CDR2 FQGNSA. CDR3 size: 17 residues. Worth noting for this clonotype: The antigen is not known.

Each CDR3 protein is one row after TCRdb ran MiXCR on the 5' RACE reads. The sample includes 200,000 to 250,000 distinct CDR3 sequences, approximately 8.3% seen only once; the top ten take less than 2%. Notes on the study in general: Findings came from cross-sectional statistics, without long-term follow-up of donors. Abundant beta clonotypes from cord blood had fewer insertions, unlike memory repertoires, which showed none.

The same data also contributed to another study, on yellow fever vaccine responses in identical twins.

The chain recombines TRBV7-2 with TRBJ1-6; 12 bases are shared with TRBD1. This TCR derives from a woman between 18 and 29 years old in good health. Material: memory (CD45RO+) T cells sorted from blood. The CDR3 sequence is CASSRTGTGGDGSPLHF. The CDR3 DNA follows: TGTGCCAGCAGCCGAACCGGGACAGGGGGCGACGGGTCACCCCTCCACTTT.